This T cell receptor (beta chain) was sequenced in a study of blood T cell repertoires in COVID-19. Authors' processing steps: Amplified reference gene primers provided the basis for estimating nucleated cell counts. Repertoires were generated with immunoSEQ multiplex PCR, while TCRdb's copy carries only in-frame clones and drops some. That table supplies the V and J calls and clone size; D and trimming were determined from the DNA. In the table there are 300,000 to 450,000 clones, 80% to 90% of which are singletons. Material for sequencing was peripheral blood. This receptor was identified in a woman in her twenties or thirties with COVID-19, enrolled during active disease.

The CDR3 loop is CASSFVTPNIQYF. CDR3 DNA: TGTGCCAGCAGTTTCGTGACACCGAACATTCAGTACTTC. The chain combines TRBV28 with TRBJ2-4; D is unclear. CDR1 and CDR2 (germline): MDHEN, SYDVKM. Trimming took 3 bases from V and 7 from J, leaving 10 bases between them. The CDR3 covers 13 residues.